This T cell receptor beta chain was obtained from a study of post-analysis software for immune sequencing data. Findings and limits, study-wide: The study found significantly lower normalized Chao1 diversity in multiple sclerosis patients than in controls. A handful of TRBV segments were more frequent in patients than controls; TRBV5-6, TRBV5-1 and TRBV20-1 belonged to this group.

Losses at the gene ends were 4 bases for V and 0 bases for J; bases not matched to a gene: 10. This CDR3 is built from 18 residues. From germline, CDR1 is SGHRS and CDR2 YFSETQ. Tagging with unique molecular identifiers was a feature of the TCR beta cDNA libraries. MiXCR, applied by TCRdb to the PCR reads, yields one record per CDR3 protein. The sample lists about 770,000 distinct CDR3 sequences, under 60% occurring once. The sample holds one count of this clonotype. The target antigen is unknown. This clonotype was sampled from a girl between 10 and 17 years old with multiple sclerosis. The sequenced sample was blood. The rearrangement joins TRBV5-1 to TRBJ2-6; 7 bases line up with TRBD1. The CDR3 sequence: CASSPEQGYRSGANVLTF. DNA of the CDR3: TGCGCCAGCAGCCCCGAACAGGGGTACCGCTCTGGGGCCAACGTCCTGACTTTC.